These 28 T cell receptor beta chains originate from one sample sequenced in a study of shared clonotypes between healthy human individuals (dated by TCRdb to 2018 to 2020). The library came from the immunoSEQ multiplex PCR assay. TCRdb obtained this table from immuneACCESS and retained in-frame rearrangements with V and J assigned. These tables miss some clones; where compared with another copy, unresolved V genes account for less than half of the shortfall, and the remainder is unexplained. The table for this sample lists under 600,000 clones; 95% to 97% of them were counted only once. About 0.068% of the sample rests with the top ten. Input material: naive CD4+ T cells sorted from blood. The cell subset or site label, as the study defines it: CD45RA+ positively selected. All receptors come from a woman in her twenties or thirties in good health.

J is TRBJ1-4 and V is TRBV28, with TRBD1 matching over 9 bases. This CDR3 contains 19 residues. The germline V gene encodes CDR1 MDHEN and CDR2 SYDVKM. The J segment lost 0 bases and the V segment lost 6 bases, leaving 14 bases of the junction unmatched. The CDR3 nucleotides are TGTGCCAGCAGCCCGACCGGGACAGGGCATATTGCAACTAATGAAAAACTGTTTTTT. The encoded protein is CASSPTGTGHIATNEKLFF. The complete variable domain, with remaining parts taken from reference TRBV28 and TRBJ1-4, reads DVKVTQSSRYLVKRTGEKVFLECVQDMDHENMFWYRQDPGLGLRLIYFSYDVKMKEKGDIPEGYSVSREKKERFSLILESASTNQTSMYLCASSPTGTGHIATNEKLFFGSGTQLSVL.

This chain uses TRBV4-2 with TRBJ1-3, with 9 bases matching TRBD1. The length of the CDR3 is 15 residues. The junction had 2 bases not matched to a gene; V was cut back by 1 base and J by 4 bases. Germline CDR1 LGHNA, CDR2 YNFKEQ. CDR3 nucleotide sequence: TGTGCCAGCAGCCAAGTAGGGACAGGGGGAAACACCATATATTTT. It yields the protein CASSQVGTGGNTIYF.

V gene TRBV2 combines with J gene TRBJ2-2; D is perhaps TRBD1 (5 bases). Trimming removed 4 bases at V and 1 base at J, with 13 bases between. The CDR3 covers 16 residues. Germline CDR1 is SNHLY and CDR2 is FYNNEI. CDR3 in DNA: TGTGCCAGCAGTGTCTGGGCAGGGTTGAACACCGGGGAGCTGTTTTTT. Translation: CASSVWAGLNTGELFF.

The chain uses TRBV2 and TRBJ2-3, with a tentative D call TRBD2 (5 bases). Looked up from germline, CDR1 is SNHLY and CDR2 is FYNNEI. Trimming stripped 2 bases from V and 0 bases from J, with 18 bases between. The CDR3 sequence is 18 residues long. The CDR3 region is CASSEFGGWQDSTDTQYF. Here the CDR3 DNA reads TGTGCCAGCAGTGAATTCGGAGGTTGGCAGGACAGCACAGATACGCAGTATTTT. The full variable domain, with the rest looked up from reference TRBV2 and TRBJ2-3, is EPEVTQTPSHQVTQMGQEVILRCVPISNHLYFYWYRQILGQKVEFLVSFYNNEISEKSEIFDDQFSVERPDGSNFTLKIRSTKLEDSAMYFCASSEFGGWQDSTDTQYFGPGTRLTVL.

This chain links TRBV19 with TRBJ2-3; possible D gene TRBD2, 5 bases. V shed 4 bases and J shed 3 bases, with 17 bases lying between them. The germline CDR1 and CDR2 sequences are LNHDA and SQIVND (reference sequence). The CDR3 has 16 amino acids. The CDR3 DNA sequence: TGTGCCAGTAGTACTATTCGGGGTTTAGGTACAGATACGCAGTATTTT. Protein sequence: CASSTIRGLGTDTQYF.

This chain links TRBV29-1 with TRBJ2-5; perhaps TRBD2 as D (5 bases). Per the germline V gene, CDR1 is SQVTM and CDR2 is ANQGSEA. This CDR3 is built from 11 residues. The ends were cut back, 6 bases at V and 8 bases at J, with 13 bases in the middle. The CDR3 loop is CSVLDGETQYF. For the CDR3, the DNA is TGCAGCGTCTTGGACGGGGAAACCCAGTACTTC.

J is TRBJ2-1 and V is TRBV7-3; D is ambiguous. The germline V gene has CDR1 SGHTA and CDR2 FQGTGA. The CDR3 has 13 residues. Trimming pared 2 bases from V and 8 bases from J, leaving 10 bases between. CDR3 DNA sequence: TGTGCCAGCAGCTTATCTCTCTGGGATGAGCAGTTCTTC. The encoded protein is CASSLSLWDEQFF.

This clone was seen once. The chain has TRBV5-1 and TRBJ2-2; no clear D gene. Germline V gene data show CDR1 as SGHRS and CDR2 as YFSETQ. Trimming took off 2 bases at V and 7 bases at J, with 15 bases between the two ends. This CDR3 has 15 amino acids. The CDR3 sequence is CASSFTGRKGGELFF. CDR3 coding DNA: TGCGCCAGCAGCTTTACCGGCAGGAAGGGCGGGGAGCTGTTTTTT.

The chain is built from TRBV19 and TRBJ2-7; TRBD1 aligns across 10 bases. This CDR3 region has 16 residues. Germline loops: CDR1 LNHDA, CDR2 SQIVND (reference sequence). The J segment lost 9 bases and the V segment lost 3 bases, leaving 14 bases of the junction unmatched. CDR3: CASSIGTGQGYRVQYF. CDR3 DNA: TGTGCCAGTAGTATCGGGACGGGACAGGGGTATAGAGTGCAGTACTTC.

The chain combines TRBV18 with TRBJ1-5; D not certain. The CDR3 sequence is 15 residues long. Germline CDR1 reads KGHSH; CDR2 reads LQKENI. With 3 bases removed from V and 5 bases from J, the gap between germline ends came to 14 bases. CDR3 DNA: TGTGCCAGCTCACCTCGCGGGGTGATGGATCAGCCCCAGCATTTT. It translates to CASSPRGVMDQPQHF.

The gene calls are TRBV5-1 and TRBJ2-2; D uncertain. This CDR3 has 14 amino acids. The germline CDR1 and CDR2 sequences are SGHRS and YFSETQ. V lost 4 bases to trimming and J lost 4 bases, with 11 bases between them. The CDR3 sequence is CASSPAVGTGELFF. For the CDR3, the DNA is TGCGCCAGCAGCCCGGCAGTCGGCACCGGGGAGCTGTTTTTT.

The chain has TRBV11-2 and TRBJ2-5; maybe TRBD1 (6 bases). This CDR3 is 14 amino acids long. Germline-derived CDR1 and CDR2 are SGHAT and FQNNGV. Between the trimmed V and J ends, which lost 6 bases and 4 bases, there was a span of 15 bases. CDR3 residues: CASRPFRGRETQYF. CDR3 coding DNA: TGTGCCAGCAGACCCTTCAGGGGACGAGAGACCCAGTACTTC.

V usage is TRBV6-5 and J usage is TRBJ1-1, with a weak D call TRBD1 (5 bases). This CDR3 region has 14 residues. Trimming took 2 bases from V and 3 from J, leaving 10 bases between them. Germline CDR1 and CDR2: MNHEY and SVGAGI. Here the CDR3 reads CASSYGGADTEAFF. CDR3 DNA sequence: TGTGCCAGCAGTTACGGTGGGGCGGACACTGAAGCTTTCTTT.

Note on this clone: The same CDR3 can be traced to other DNA sequences in this sample. The CDR3 DNA reads as TGCGCCAGCAGCTTGGTTGCGGGATCCTACGAGCAGTACTTC. Residues: CASSLVAGSYEQYF. The gene calls are TRBV5-1 and TRBJ2-7; D perhaps matches TRBD2 (6 bases). V was cut by 0 bases and J by 1 base, with 8 bases left in between. The germline V gene encodes CDR1 SGHRS and CDR2 YFSETQ. This CDR3 comprises 14 residues.

This rearrangement joins TRBV28 to TRBJ1-1, with 11 bases lining up with TRBD1. Germline trimming cut 7 bases from V and 3 bases from J; bases unmatched to any gene: 7. In germline, CDR1 is MDHEN, CDR2 SYDVKM. The CDR3 consists of 15 residues. CDR3 sequence (DNA): TGTGCCAGCAACGGACAGGGGGCGGGGGACACTGAAGCTTTCTTT. Translated: CASNGQGAGDTEAFF.

The chain employs TRBV29-1 and TRBJ1-1; D remains ambiguous. Trimming left V 4 bases short and J 1 base short, with 4 bases between. The CDR3 has 11 residues. Looked up from germline, CDR1 is SQVTM and CDR2 is ANQGSEA. The CDR3 DNA sequence: TGCAGCGTTGTAAGGAACACTGAAGCTTTCTTT. Protein product: CSVVRNTEAFF.

V usage is TRBV28 and J usage is TRBJ1-5; 10 nucleotides match TRBD1. Germline CDR1 is MDHEN and CDR2 is SYDVKM. The CDR3 is 16 amino acids. V was clipped by 5 bases and J by 9 bases; unmatched bases: 13. The CDR3 bases are TGTGCCAGCAGTCCAGATAGGGACAGGGGAATCCGGCCCCAGCATTTT. As protein: CASSPDRDRGIRPQHF. Combining the CDR3 with reference TRBV28 and TRBJ1-5 gives the whole variable domain DVKVTQSSRYLVKRTGEKVFLECVQDMDHENMFWYRQDPGLGLRLIYFSYDVKMKEKGDIPEGYSVSREKKERFSLILESASTNQTSMYLCASSPDRDRGIRPQHFGDGTRLSIL.

As regards this clone: This specimen includes other DNA sequences encoding the same CDR3. This sequence joins TRBV5-4 and TRBJ2-7; 7 bases line up with TRBD1. V trimming: 2 bases; J trimming: 1 base; junction bases outside the gene matches: 0. The CDR3 extends over 13 amino acids. Germline V gene data show CDR1 as SGHNT and CDR2 as YYREEE (reference sequence). This CDR3 is CASSLQGSYEQYF. The CDR3 DNA reads TGTGCCAGCAGCTTACAGGGGTCCTACGAGCAGTACTTC.

In its sample, this clone was seen once. This sequence joins TRBV5-1 and TRBJ2-1; 10 bases align to TRBD2. Trimming cost V 3 bases and J 5 bases; bases outside gene matches: 2. CDR1 and CDR2 from the germline V gene are SGHRS and YFSETQ. The CDR3 runs to 14 residues. The CDR3: CASSWGTSDNEQFF. CDR3 coding DNA: TGCGCCAGCAGCTGGGGGACTAGCGACAATGAGCAGTTCTTC.

The chain uses TRBV5-4 and TRBJ1-1; weak D call: TRBD1 (5 bases). V lost 5 bases and J 5 bases, leaving 13 bases between the germline ends. The CDR3 covers 13 residues. Germline CDR1 is SGHNT and CDR2 is YYREEE (reference sequence). The CDR3 sequence is CASRNDRGTEAFF. CDR3 nucleotides: TGTGCCAGCAGAAATGACCGGGGGACTGAAGCTTTCTTT.

V gene TRBV28 combines with J gene TRBJ2-3, with 9 positions matching TRBD1. Per germline, CDR1 MDHEN and CDR2 SYDVKM. The CDR3 extends over 15 amino acids. The V and J ends lost 2 bases and 6 bases, in that order; junction bases with no gene match: 6. CDR3 sequence: CASSLKQGAGDTQYF. The DNA of the CDR3 is TGTGCCAGCAGTTTAAAACAGGGGGCAGGGGATACGCAGTATTTT.

V gene TRBV2 combines with J gene TRBJ2-3; 7 nucleotides agree with TRBD2. The CDR3 has 14 residues. J was trimmed by 2 bases and V by 6 bases; bases with no gene match: 5. From germline, CDR1 is SNHLY and CDR2 FYNNEI. The CDR3 nucleotides are TGTGCCAGCAGGGCCGGACTAGTCACAGATACGCAGTATTTT. It is translated as CASRAGLVTDTQYF.

The chain couples TRBV7-8 to TRBJ1-1, with D tentatively TRBD1 (6 bases). V shed 0 bases and J shed 6 bases, with 8 bases lying between them. CDR3 length: 13 amino acids. The germline V gene has CDR1 SGHVS and CDR2 FQNEAQ. As DNA, the CDR3 is TGTGCCAGCAGCTTAGCCACAGGGTCTGAAGCTTTCTTT. Translating it yields CASSLATGSEAFF.

This clone was picked up one time. The rearrangement links TRBV10-2 to TRBJ1-3; D gene ambiguous. The CDR3 covers 11 residues. V was pared by 5 bases and J by 4 bases, with 3 bases between. Germline V gene data show CDR1 as WSHSY and CDR2 as SAAADI. The CDR3 here is CASSLGNTIYF. The DNA for the CDR3 is TGCGCCAGCAGTCTCGGAAACACCATATATTTT.

This rearrangement joins TRBV6-6 to TRBJ2-2; 8 bases align to TRBD1. The V gene's germline CDR1 is MNHNY and CDR2 SVGAGI (reference sequence). This CDR3 contains 16 residues. V shed 2 bases, J shed 2 bases, and the junction held 4 bases outside the gene matches. The CDR3 is CASSYAQGANTGELFF. The DNA of the CDR3 is TGTGCCAGCAGTTACGCGCAGGGGGCTAACACCGGGGAGCTGTTTTTT.

CDR3 sequence (DNA): TGTGCCAGCAGCTTGGAAGCTAGTGGAGAGACCCAGTACTTC. Translation gives CASSLEASGETQYF. The chain couples TRBV5-4 to TRBJ2-5; D is undetermined. Trimming pared 0 bases from V and 4 bases from J, leaving 10 bases between. The CDR3 loop spans 14 amino acids. The germline gives CDR1 SGHNT, CDR2 YYREEE (reference sequence).

This chain links TRBV6-6 with TRBJ2-7, with TRBD2 matching over 8 bases. Germline trimming cut 6 bases from V and 4 bases from J; bases unmatched to any gene: 5. Germline CDR1 and CDR2: MNHNY and SVGAGI (reference sequence). CDR3 length equals 13 residues. The CDR3 DNA sequence: TGTGCCAGCAGCCGGGAGGGCCGTTACGAGCAGTACTTC. It specifies CASSREGRYEQYF.

The genes are TRBV15 and TRBJ2-6; unclear D gene. There are 16 residues in the CDR3. Germline CDR1 is LNHNV and CDR2 is YYDKDF (reference sequence). Trimming stripped 0 bases from V and 0 bases from J, with 6 bases between. CDR3 region: CATSRDLLSGANVLTF. The CDR3, as DNA: TGTGCCACCAGCAGAGATCTGCTCTCTGGGGCCAACGTCCTGACTTTC.